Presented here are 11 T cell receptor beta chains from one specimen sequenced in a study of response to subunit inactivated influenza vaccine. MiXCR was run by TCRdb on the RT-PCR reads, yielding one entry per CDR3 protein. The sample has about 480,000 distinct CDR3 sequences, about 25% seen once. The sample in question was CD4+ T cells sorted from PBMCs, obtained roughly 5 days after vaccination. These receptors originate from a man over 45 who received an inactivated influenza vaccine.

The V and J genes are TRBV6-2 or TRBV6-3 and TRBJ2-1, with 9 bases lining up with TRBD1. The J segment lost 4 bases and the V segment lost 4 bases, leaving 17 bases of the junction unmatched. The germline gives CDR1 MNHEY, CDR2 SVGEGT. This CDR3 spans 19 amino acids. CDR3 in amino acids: CASSLRSRTGERGYNEQFF. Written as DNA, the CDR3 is TGTGCCAGCAGTTTAAGGTCCCGGACAGGGGAACGGGGGTACAATGAGCAGTTCTTC.

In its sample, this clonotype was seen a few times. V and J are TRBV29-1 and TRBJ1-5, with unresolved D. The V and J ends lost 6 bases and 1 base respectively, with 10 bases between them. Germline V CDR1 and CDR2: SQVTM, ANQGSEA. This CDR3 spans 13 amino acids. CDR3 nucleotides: TGCAGCGTCAAGGACGGGAGCAATCAGCCCCAGCATTTT. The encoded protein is CSVKDGSNQPQHF.

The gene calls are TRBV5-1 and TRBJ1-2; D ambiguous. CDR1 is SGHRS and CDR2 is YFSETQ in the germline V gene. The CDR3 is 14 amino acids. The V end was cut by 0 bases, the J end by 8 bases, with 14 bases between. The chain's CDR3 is CASSLAGTVGGYTF. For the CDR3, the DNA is TGCGCCAGCAGCTTGGCGGGCACCGTTGGAGGCTACACCTTC.

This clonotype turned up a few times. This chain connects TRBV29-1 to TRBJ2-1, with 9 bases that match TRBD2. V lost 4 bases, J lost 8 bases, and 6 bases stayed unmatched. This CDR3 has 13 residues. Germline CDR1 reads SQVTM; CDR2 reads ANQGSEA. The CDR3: CSVGREGGDEQFF. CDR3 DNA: TGCAGCGTTGGGCGGGAGGGTGGCGATGAGCAGTTCTTC.

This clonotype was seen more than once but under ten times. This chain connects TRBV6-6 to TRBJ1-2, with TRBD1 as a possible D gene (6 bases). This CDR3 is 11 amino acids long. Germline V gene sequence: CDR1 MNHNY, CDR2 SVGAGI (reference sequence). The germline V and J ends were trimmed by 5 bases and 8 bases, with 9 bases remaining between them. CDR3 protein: CASSRGGGYTF. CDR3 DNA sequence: TGTGCCAGCAGTCGCGGGGGCGGCTACACCTTC.

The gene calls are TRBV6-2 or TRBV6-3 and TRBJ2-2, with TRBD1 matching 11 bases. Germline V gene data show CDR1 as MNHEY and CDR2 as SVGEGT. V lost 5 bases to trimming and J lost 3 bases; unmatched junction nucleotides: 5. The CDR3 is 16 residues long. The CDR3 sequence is CASSTGTGGDTGELFF. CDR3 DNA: TGTGCCAGCAGTACCGGGACAGGGGGGGACACCGGGGAGCTGTTTTTT.

The CDR3 sequence is CASSPSPQNIQYF. The CDR3, as DNA: TGTGCCAGCAGCCCCTCACCCCAAAACATTCAGTACTTC. The chain has TRBV7-2 and TRBJ2-4, with unresolved D. Between the trimmed V and J ends, which lost 5 bases and 5 bases, there was a span of 10 bases. Germline CDR1 SGHTA, CDR2 FQGNSA. This CDR3 comprises 13 residues.

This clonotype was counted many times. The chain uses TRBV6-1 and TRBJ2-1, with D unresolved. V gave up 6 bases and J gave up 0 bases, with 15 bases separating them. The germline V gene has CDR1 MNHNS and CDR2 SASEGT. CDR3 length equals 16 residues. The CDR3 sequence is CASRPNAWSSYNEQFF. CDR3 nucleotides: TGTGCCAGCAGACCTAATGCTTGGAGCTCCTACAATGAGCAGTTCTTC.

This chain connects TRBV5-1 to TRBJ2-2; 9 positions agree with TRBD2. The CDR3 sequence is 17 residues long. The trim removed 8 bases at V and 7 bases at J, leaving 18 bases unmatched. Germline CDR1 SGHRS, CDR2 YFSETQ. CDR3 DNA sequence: TGCGCCAGTTCCGTTGGGCTTCTAGCGGGGACCGGCGGGGAGCTGTTTTTT. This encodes CASSVGLLAGTGGELFF.

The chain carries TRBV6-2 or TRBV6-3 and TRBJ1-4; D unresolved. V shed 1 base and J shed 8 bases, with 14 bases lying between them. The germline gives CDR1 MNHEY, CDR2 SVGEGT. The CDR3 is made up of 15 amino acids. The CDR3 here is CASSYFGREEEKLFF. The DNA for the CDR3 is TGTGCCAGCAGTTACTTCGGCCGGGAGGAGGAAAAACTGTTTTTT.

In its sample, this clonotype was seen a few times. The CDR3 DNA reads as TGTGCCACCAGTGTCCCGGGACTAGCGGCCACAGATACGCAGTATTTT. Translating gives CATSVPGLAATDTQYF. The chain combines TRBV24-1 with TRBJ2-3, with 11 bases aligning to TRBD2. CDR3 length equals 16 residues. The junction had 5 bases not matched to a gene; V was cut back by 5 bases and J by 2 bases. From germline, CDR1 is KGHDR and CDR2 SFDVKD.